These 21 T cell receptor beta chains came from one sample sequenced in a study of beta chain features in type 1 diabetes. Overall study findings and caveats: Type 1 diabetes patients showed a moderate but significant shortening of TCRB CDR3s in all four CD4+ subsets.

The investigators reverse transcribed all of the isolated RNA, so they sequenced expressed TCRB transcripts. The table came from immunoSEQ multiplex PCR; TCRdb's copy has only in-frame clones and leaves some out. The sample carries some 280,000 clones, roughly an eighth recorded once. Antigen specificity for these receptors is unknown. The sequenced sample was naive CD4+ T cells from blood. The origin of the receptors is a man aged 30 to 45 with type 1 diabetes.

This clone was detected a few times. The chain uses TRBV14 and TRBJ2-1, with 13 positions matching TRBD2. The CDR3 is 17 amino acids. Germline V gives CDR1 SGHDN, CDR2 FVKESK. With 1 base clipped from V and 9 bases from J, the junction kept 9 bases outside the gene matches. In nucleotides, the CDR3 is TGTGCCAGCAGCCAAGCGGGACTAGCGGGGTTAAGCGGTGAGCAGTTCTTC. It codes for CASSQAGLAGLSGEQFF.

The J gene is TRBJ2-1, the V gene TRBV4-3, with 10 nucleotides matching TRBD1. The CDR3 runs to 17 residues. CDR1 LGHNA and CDR2 YSLEER come from the germline V gene. Trimming took 3 bases from V and 5 from J; bases not matched to a gene: 10. The CDR3 is CASSHHATGGSDNEQFF. The CDR3 DNA reads as TGCGCCAGCAGCCACCACGCGACAGGGGGCAGTGACAATGAGCAGTTCTTC.

This clone showed up just a few times. This sequence joins TRBV6-5 and TRBJ2-7, with TRBD2 matching over 9 bases. Germline CDR1 is MNHEY and CDR2 is SVGAGI. The CDR3 is 14 amino acids. Trimming cost V 8 bases and J 3 bases; bases outside gene matches: 8. The CDR3, as DNA: TGTGCCAGCGGGAATAGCGGGAGCCTCTACGAGCAGTACTTC. This codes for CASGNSGSLYEQYF.

This clone was detected only a few times. The chain joins TRBV9 to TRBJ2-7; 8 positions match TRBD1. Germline CDR1 and CDR2: SGDLS and YYNGEE. Trimming took 4 bases from V and 2 from J; bases not matched to a gene: 5. The CDR3 covers 14 residues. The DNA of the CDR3 is TGTGCCAGCAGCCCTGGACAGGGCCCCTACGAGCAGTACTTC. This gives the protein CASSPGQGPYEQYF. The full variable domain, rest sourced from reference TRBV9 and TRBJ2-7, is DSGVTQTPKHLITATGQRVTLRCSPRSGDLSVYWYQQSLDQGLQFLIQYYNGEERAKGNILERFSAQQFPDLHSELNLSSLELGDSALYFCASSPGQGPYEQYFGPGTRLTVT.

The chain is built from TRBV6-6 and TRBJ2-7, with D possibly being TRBD1 (5 bases). V was cut by 0 bases and J by 4 bases, with 13 bases left in between. The CDR3 is made up of 15 amino acids. Looked up from germline, CDR1 is MNHNY and CDR2 is SVGAGI (reference sequence). CDR3: CASSYSSRTIYEQYF. CDR3 coding DNA: TGTGCCAGCAGTTACTCGAGCCGGACAATATACGAGCAGTACTTC.

The chain joins TRBV9 to TRBJ2-6; TRBD1 aligns across 7 bases. CDR3 length: 19 amino acids. V was pared by 3 bases and J by 0 bases, with 12 bases of the junction left unmatched. The germline V gene encodes CDR1 SGDLS and CDR2 YYNGEE. CDR3 in amino acids: CASSATRQGTHSGANVLTF. The CDR3 nucleotides read TGTGCCAGCAGCGCGACCCGACAGGGAACCCACTCTGGGGCCAACGTCCTGACTTTC.

This clone has a handful of counts. The V call is TRBV7-2, the J call TRBJ2-3; TRBD2 might be the D (6 bases). With 5 bases removed from V and 5 bases from J, the gap between germline ends came to 17 bases. CDR3 length: 15 amino acids. Per germline, CDR1 SGHTA and CDR2 FQGNSA. The CDR3: CASSPALARGDTQYF. The CDR3 nucleotides read TGTGCCAGCAGCCCAGCCCTAGCGCGGGGAGATACGCAGTATTTT.

Remarks on this clone: This sample also contains other DNA sequences that code for the same CDR3. This sequence joins TRBV5-1 and TRBJ2-7, with D possibly TRBD1 on 5 matching bases. The ends were cut back, 1 base at V and 4 bases at J, with 6 bases in the middle. Germline V CDR1 and CDR2: SGHRS, YFSETQ. This CDR3 has 12 amino acids. The CDR3 spells CASSLQGYEQYF. In DNA, the CDR3 is TGCGCCAGCAGCTTGCAGGGTTACGAGCAGTACTTC. The full variable domain, in which reference TRBV5-1 and TRBJ2-7 provide the parts outside the CDR3, is KAGVTQTPRYLIKTRGQQVTLSCSPISGHRSVSWYQQTPGQGLQFLFEYFSETQRNKGNFPGRFSGRQFSNSRSEMNVSTLELGDSALYLCASSLQGYEQYFGPGTRLTVT.

In its sample, this clone was seen a few times. The chain has TRBV5-4 and TRBJ2-1; D perhaps matches TRBD2 (6 bases). V lost 3 bases to trimming and J lost 6 bases, with 13 bases between them. In germline, CDR1 is SGHNT, CDR2 YYREEE (reference sequence). This CDR3 is 14 amino acids long. DNA of the CDR3: TGTGCCAGCAGCTCCGGGACTGGGGTCAATGAGCAGTTCTTC. This translates into CASSSGTGVNEQFF.

This sequence joins TRBV30 and TRBJ2-1, with D tentatively TRBD2 (5 bases). The germline V gene encodes CDR1 GTSNPN and CDR2 SVGIG (reference sequence). V lost 0 bases, J lost 6 bases, and 18 bases lay in between. This CDR3 is 16 amino acids long. The CDR3 coding sequence is TGTGCCTGGAGTGTGGGGAGTGCGGGTTGGGGCAATGAGCAGTTCTTC. This translates into CAWSVGSAGWGNEQFF.

The CDR3 loop reads CASSVEGVPGEQYF. CDR3 DNA sequence: TGTGCCAGCAGCGTAGAGGGGGTACCTGGGGAGCAGTACTTC. The genes are TRBV9 and TRBJ2-7; tentative D call: TRBD1 (6 bases). This CDR3 has 14 residues. Germline-derived CDR1 and CDR2 are SGDLS and YYNGEE. V lost 0 bases to trimming and J lost 7 bases, with 14 bases between them.

The J gene is TRBJ2-3, the V gene TRBV14; no clear D gene. The germline V and J ends were trimmed by 2 bases and 2 bases, with 11 bases remaining between them. The CDR3 consists of 15 residues. The germline V gene encodes CDR1 SGHDN and CDR2 FVKESK. The CDR3 DNA follows: TGTGCCAGCAGCCAATTGGGCAGCCTCACAGATACGCAGTATTTT. The encoded protein is CASSQLGSLTDTQYF.

This clone was observed a few times. The chain has TRBV29-1 and TRBJ2-1, with D tentatively TRBD2 (6 bases). Germline CDR1 SQVTM, CDR2 ANQGSEA. Trimming shortened V by 8 bases and J by 3 bases, and 17 bases separated the two germline ends. This CDR3 is 14 amino acids long. The CDR3 nucleotides are TGCAGCTCCTGGGATGATAGCGGCTACAATGAGCAGTTCTTC. It is translated as CSSWDDSGYNEQFF.

There are a few counts of this clone. J is TRBJ1-2 and V is TRBV28; 10 nucleotides align to TRBD1. V was clipped by 5 bases and J by 6 bases; unmatched bases: 3. The CDR3 is 13 amino acids. Germline values: CDR1 MDHEN, CDR2 SYDVKM. For the CDR3, the DNA is TGTGCCAGCAGTGTCGGGACAGGGGATGGCTACACCTTC. Amino acids: CASSVGTGDGYTF.

J is TRBJ2-5 and V is TRBV28; D remains ambiguous. Trimming removed 6 bases at V and 5 bases at J, with 10 bases between. The germline V gene encodes CDR1 MDHEN and CDR2 SYDVKM. The CDR3 is 12 amino acids. Written as DNA, the CDR3 is TGTGCCAGCAGCCCTTTTCGTGAGACCCAGTACTTC. Protein product: CASSPFRETQYF.

The chain uses TRBV28 and TRBJ2-6; D not resolved. Germline-derived CDR1 and CDR2 are MDHEN and SYDVKM. Trimming left V 4 bases short and J 3 bases short, with 4 bases between. This CDR3 comprises 13 residues. The CDR3 is CASSSGGANVLTF. The CDR3 DNA follows: TGTGCCAGCAGTTCAGGTGGGGCCAACGTCCTGACTTTC.

The chain joins TRBV4-3 to TRBJ2-1; possibly TRBD2 for D (6 bases). The CDR3 contains 17 residues. CDR1 and CDR2 from the germline V gene are LGHNA and YSLEER. Trimming took 0 bases from V and 0 from J, leaving 12 bases between them. CDR3 protein: CASSQDPGLSSYNEQFF. In nucleotides, the CDR3 is TGCGCCAGCAGCCAAGACCCGGGACTTAGCTCCTACAATGAGCAGTTCTTC.

The CDR3 sequence is CASMGSSYEQYF. The CDR3 coding sequence is TGTGCCAGCATGGGGAGCTCCTACGAGCAGTACTTC. V and J are TRBV28 and TRBJ2-7; weak D call: TRBD2 (5 bases). The CDR3 spans 12 residues. Trimming took off 7 bases at V and 0 bases at J, with 7 bases between the two ends. Germline CDR1 and CDR2: MDHEN and SYDVKM.

This clone has more than one count but fewer than ten. The genes are TRBV19 and TRBJ2-1; 9 bases line up with TRBD2. Per germline, CDR1 LNHDA and CDR2 SQIVND (reference sequence). V shed 8 bases, J shed 3 bases, and the junction held 5 bases outside the gene matches. CDR3 length: 14 residues. The CDR3 bases are TGTGCCAGTGGTAGCGGGAGAAACTACAATGAGCAGTTCTTC. This encodes CASGSGRNYNEQFF.

The rearrangement joins TRBV11-3 to TRBJ2-2, with 8 bases that match TRBD1. Trimming at V came to 6 bases and at J to 5 bases, leaving 2 bases not matched to a gene. The CDR3 runs to 13 residues. CDR1 and CDR2 (germline): SGHNT, YENEEA. The CDR3 protein is CASRRQGTGELFF. The CDR3 nucleotides read TGTGCCAGCAGGCGACAGGGGACCGGGGAGCTGTTTTTT.

For this clone: Other DNA sequences in the sample encode the same CDR3. In DNA form, the CDR3 reads TGTGCCAGCAGCCTAAGAGAGACCCAGTACTTC. It is translated as CASSLRETQYF. The chain joins TRBV11-2 to TRBJ2-5; D gene uncertain. CDR3 length: 11 residues. CDR1 SGHAT and CDR2 FQNNGV come from the germline V gene. The V and J ends lost 5 bases and 4 bases respectively, with 5 bases between them. Filled out from reference TRBV11-2 and TRBJ2-5, the complete variable domain reads EAGVAQSPRYKIIEKRQSVAFWCNPISGHATLYWYQQILGQGPKLLIQFQNNGVVDDSQLPKDRFSAERLKGVDSTLKIQPAKLEDSAVYLCASSLRETQYFGPGTRLLVL.